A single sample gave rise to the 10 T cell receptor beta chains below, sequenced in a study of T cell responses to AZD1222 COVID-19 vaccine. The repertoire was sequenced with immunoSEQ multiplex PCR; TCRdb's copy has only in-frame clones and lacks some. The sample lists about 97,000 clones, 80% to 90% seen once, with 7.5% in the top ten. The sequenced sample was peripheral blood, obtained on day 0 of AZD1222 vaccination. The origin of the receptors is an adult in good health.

CDR3 bases: TGCGCCAGCAGCCCTAATGGTGACGACAGGTATCAGCCCCAGCATTTT. This encodes CASSPNGDDRYQPQHF. V is TRBV23-1 and J is TRBJ1-5, with D possibly matching TRBD1 (6 bases). TRBV23-1 counts as an open reading frame of uncertain function. The CDR3 runs to 16 residues. V lost 6 bases to trimming and J lost 5 bases, with 20 bases between them.

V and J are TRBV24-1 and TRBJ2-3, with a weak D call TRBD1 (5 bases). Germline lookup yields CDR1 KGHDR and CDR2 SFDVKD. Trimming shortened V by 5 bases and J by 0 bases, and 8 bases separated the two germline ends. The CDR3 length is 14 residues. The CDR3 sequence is CATSAQGSTDTQYF. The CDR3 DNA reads TGTGCCACCAGTGCCCAGGGCAGCACAGATACGCAGTATTTT.

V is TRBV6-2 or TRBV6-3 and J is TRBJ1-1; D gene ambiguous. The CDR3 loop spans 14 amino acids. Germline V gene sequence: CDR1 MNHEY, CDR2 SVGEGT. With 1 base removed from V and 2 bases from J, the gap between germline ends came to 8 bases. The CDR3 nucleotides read TGTGCCAGCAGTTACTTATGGGGAAACACTGAAGCTTTCTTT. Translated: CASSYLWGNTEAFF.

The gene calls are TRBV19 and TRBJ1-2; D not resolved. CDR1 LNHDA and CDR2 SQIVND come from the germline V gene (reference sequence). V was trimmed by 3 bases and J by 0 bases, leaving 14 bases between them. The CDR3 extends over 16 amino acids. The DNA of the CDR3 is TGTGCCAGTAGTATGTATATCCGGTCGCCTAACTATGGCTACACCTTC. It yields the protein CASSMYIRSPNYGYTF.

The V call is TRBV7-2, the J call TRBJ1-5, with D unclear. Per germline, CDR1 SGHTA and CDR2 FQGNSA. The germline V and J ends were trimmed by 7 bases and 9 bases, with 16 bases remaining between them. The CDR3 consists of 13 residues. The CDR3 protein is CASTFFGEWPQHF. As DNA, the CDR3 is TGTGCCAGCACCTTTTTCGGGGAATGGCCCCAGCATTTT. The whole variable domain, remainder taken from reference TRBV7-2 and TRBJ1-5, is GAGVSQSPSNKVTEKGKDVELRCDPISGHTALYWYRQSLGQGLEFLIYFQGNSAPDKSGLPSDRFSAERTGGSVSTLTIQRTQQEDSAVYLCASTFFGEWPQHFGDGTRLSIL.

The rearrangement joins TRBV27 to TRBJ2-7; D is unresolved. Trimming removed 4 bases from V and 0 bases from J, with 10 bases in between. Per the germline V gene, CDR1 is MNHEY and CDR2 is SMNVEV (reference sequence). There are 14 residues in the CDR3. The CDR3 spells CASSSSLSSYEQYF. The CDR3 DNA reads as TGTGCCAGCAGTTCTTCCCTCAGCTCCTACGAGCAGTACTTC.

For the CDR3, the DNA is TGCAGCGTTGTGGAGGACTCTGGAAACACCATATATTTT. It codes for CSVVEDSGNTIYF. The gene calls are TRBV29-1 and TRBJ1-3; D not resolved. The CDR3 totals 13 residues. Trimming cost V 4 bases and J 0 bases, with 7 bases left between them. Germline loops: CDR1 SQVTM, CDR2 ANQGSEA.

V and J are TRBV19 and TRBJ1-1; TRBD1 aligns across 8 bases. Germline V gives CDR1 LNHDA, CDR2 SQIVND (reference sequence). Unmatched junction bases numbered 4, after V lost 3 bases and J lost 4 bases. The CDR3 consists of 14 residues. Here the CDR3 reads CASSMDRERTEAFF. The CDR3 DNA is TGTGCCAGTAGTATGGACAGGGAGCGCACTGAAGCTTTCTTT. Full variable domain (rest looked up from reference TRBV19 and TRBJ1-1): DGGITQSPKYLFRKEGQNVTLSCEQNLNHDAMYWYRQDPGQGLRLIYYSQIVNDFQKGDIAEGYSVSREKKESFPLTVTSAQKNPTAFYLCASSMDRERTEAFFGQGTRLTVV.

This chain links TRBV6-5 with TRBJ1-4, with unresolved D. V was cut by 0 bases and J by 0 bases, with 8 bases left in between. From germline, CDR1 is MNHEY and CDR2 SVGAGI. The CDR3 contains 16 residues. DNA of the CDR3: TGTGCCAGCAGTTACTCGGCACCCTCAACTAATGAAAAACTGTTTTTT. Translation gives CASSYSAPSTNEKLFF.

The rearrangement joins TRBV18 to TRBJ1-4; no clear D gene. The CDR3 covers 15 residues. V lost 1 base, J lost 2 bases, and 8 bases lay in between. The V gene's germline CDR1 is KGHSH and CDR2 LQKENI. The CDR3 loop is CASSPRFATNEKLFF. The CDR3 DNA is TGTGCCAGCTCACCACGATTTGCCACTAATGAAAAACTGTTTTTT.